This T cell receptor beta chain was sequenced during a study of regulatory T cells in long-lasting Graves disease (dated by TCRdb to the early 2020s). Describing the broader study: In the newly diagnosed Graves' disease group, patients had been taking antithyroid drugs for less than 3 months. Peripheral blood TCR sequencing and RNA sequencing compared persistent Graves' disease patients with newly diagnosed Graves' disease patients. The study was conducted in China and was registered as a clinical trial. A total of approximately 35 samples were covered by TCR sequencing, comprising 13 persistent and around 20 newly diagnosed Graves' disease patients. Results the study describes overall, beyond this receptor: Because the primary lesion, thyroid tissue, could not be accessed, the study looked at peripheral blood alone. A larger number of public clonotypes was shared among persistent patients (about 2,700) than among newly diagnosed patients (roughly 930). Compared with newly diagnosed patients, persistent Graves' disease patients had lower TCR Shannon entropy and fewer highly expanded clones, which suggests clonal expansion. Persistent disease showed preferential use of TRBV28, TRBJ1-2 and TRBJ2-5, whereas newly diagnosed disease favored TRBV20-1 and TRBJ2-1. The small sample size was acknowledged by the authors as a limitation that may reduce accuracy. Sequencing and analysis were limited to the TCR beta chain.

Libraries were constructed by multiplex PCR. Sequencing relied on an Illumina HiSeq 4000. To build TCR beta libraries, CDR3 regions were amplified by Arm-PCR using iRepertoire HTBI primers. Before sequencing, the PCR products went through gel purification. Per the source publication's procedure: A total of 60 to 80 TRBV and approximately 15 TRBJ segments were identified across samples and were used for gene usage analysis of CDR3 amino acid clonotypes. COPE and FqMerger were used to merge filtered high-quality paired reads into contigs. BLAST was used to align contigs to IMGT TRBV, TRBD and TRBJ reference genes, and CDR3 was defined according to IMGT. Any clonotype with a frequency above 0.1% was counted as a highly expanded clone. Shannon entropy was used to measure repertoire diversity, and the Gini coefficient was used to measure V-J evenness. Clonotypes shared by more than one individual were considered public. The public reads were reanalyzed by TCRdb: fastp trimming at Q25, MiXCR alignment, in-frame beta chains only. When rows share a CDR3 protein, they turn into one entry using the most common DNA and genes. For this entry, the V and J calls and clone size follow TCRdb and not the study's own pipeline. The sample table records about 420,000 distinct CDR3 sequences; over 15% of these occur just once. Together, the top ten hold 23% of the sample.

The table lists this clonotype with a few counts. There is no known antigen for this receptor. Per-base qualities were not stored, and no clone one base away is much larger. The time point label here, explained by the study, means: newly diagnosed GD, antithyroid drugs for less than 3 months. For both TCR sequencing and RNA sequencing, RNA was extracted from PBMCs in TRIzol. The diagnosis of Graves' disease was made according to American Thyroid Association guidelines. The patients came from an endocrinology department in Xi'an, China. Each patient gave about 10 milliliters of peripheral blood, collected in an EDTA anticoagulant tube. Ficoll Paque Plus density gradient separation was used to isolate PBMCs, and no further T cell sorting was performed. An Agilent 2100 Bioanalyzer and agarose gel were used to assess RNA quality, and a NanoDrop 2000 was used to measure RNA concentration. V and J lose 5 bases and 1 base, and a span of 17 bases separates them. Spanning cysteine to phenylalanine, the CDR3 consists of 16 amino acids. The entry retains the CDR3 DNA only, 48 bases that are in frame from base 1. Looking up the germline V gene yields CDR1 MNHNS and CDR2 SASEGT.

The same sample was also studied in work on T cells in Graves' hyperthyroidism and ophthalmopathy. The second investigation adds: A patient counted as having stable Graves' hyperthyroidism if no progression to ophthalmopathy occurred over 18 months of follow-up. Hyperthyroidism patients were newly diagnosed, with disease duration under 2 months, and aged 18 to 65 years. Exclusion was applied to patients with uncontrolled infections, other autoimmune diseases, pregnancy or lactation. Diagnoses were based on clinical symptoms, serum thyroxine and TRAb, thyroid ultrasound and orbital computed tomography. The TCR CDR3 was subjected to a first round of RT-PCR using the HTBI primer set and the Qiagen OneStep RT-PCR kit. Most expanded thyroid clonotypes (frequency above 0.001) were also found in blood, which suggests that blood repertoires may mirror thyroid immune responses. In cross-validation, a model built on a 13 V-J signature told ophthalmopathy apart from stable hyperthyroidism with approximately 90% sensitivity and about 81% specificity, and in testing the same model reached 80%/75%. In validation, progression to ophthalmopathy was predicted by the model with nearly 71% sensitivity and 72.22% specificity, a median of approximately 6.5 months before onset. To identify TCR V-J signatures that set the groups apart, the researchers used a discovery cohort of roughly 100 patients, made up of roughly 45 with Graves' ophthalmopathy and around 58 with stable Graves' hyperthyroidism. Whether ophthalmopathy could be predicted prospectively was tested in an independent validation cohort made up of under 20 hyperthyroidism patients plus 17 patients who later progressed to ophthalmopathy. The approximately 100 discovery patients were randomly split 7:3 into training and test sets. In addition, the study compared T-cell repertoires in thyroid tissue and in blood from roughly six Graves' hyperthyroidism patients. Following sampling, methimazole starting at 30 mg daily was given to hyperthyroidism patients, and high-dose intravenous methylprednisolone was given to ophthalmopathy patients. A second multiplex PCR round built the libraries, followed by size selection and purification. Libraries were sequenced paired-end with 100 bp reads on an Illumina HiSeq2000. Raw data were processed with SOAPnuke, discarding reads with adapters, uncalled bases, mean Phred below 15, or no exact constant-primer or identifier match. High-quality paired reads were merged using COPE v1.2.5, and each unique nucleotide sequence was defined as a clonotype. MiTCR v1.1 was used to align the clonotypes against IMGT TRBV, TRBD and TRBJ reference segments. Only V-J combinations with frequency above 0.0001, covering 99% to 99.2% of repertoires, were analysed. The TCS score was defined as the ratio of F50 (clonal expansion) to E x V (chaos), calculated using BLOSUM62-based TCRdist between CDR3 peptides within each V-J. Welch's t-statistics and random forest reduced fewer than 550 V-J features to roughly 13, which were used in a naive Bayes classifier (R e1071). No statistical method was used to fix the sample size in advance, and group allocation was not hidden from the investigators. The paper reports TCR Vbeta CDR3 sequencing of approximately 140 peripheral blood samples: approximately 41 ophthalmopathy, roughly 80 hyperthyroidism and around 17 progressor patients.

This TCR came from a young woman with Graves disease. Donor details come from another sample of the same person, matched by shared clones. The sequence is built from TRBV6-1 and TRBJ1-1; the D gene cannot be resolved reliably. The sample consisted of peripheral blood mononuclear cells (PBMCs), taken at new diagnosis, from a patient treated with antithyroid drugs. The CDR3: CASSHGLGITNTEAFF. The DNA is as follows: TGTGCCAGCAGTCACGGCCTGGGGATAACGAACACTGAAGCTTTCTTT.